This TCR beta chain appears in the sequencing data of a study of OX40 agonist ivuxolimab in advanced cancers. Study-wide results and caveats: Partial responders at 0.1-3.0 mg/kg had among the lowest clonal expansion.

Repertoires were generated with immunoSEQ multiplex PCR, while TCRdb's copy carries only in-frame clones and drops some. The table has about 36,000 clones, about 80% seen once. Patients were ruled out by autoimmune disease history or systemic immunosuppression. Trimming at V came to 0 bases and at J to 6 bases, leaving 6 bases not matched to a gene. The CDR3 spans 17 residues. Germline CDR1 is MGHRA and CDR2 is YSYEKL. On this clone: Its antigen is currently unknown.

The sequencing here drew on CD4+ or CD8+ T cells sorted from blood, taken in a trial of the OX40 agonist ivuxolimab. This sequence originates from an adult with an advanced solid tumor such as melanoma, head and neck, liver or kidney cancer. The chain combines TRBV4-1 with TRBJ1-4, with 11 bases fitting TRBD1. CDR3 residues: CASSQDLRDRGDEKLFF. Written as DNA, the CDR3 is TGCGCCAGCAGCCAAGATCTCAGGGACAGGGGGGATGAAAAACTGTTTTTT.